The 29 T cell receptor beta chains below come from one sample, sequenced in a study of T cells after yellow fever vaccination. In TCRdb, the 5' RACE reads were re-called with MiXCR into one record per CDR3 protein. Seen here are a few hundred thousand distinct CDR3 sequences, about a sixth observed once, and the top ten hold around 16%. This specimen was PBMCs, taken around 5 days after the first yellow fever vaccination. The receptor source for this set is a man younger than 30 who received the YFV17D yellow fever vaccine.

CDR3 sequence reads: CASSFRGGFGEQFF. The CDR3 DNA sequence: TGTGCCAGCAGCTTTCGGGGGGGGTTCGGGGAGCAGTTCTTC. This rearrangement joins TRBV7-2 to TRBJ2-1; 8 bases fit TRBD2. The CDR3 consists of 14 residues. The trim removed 3 bases at V and 10 bases at J, leaving 8 bases unmatched. CDR1 SGHTA and CDR2 FQGNSA come from the germline V gene.

This chain connects TRBV6-5 to TRBJ1-4, with D maybe TRBD1 (5 bases). The CDR3 contains 15 residues. Germline CDR1 is MNHEY and CDR2 is SVGAGI. With 0 bases removed from V and 8 bases from J, the gap between germline ends came to 13 bases. In DNA, the CDR3 is TGTGCCAGCAGTTACTCGGGGGGGACGGGGGAAAAACTGTTTTTT. It translates to CASSYSGGTGEKLFF.

The V gene is TRBV7-9, the J gene TRBJ2-5; a weak D match, TRBD2 (6 bases). The CDR3 length is 15 residues. The V end was cut by 5 bases, the J end by 1 base, with 14 bases between. Germline-derived CDR1 and CDR2 are SEHNR and FQNEAQ (reference sequence). The chain's CDR3 is CASSPLLASQETQYF. CDR3 in DNA: TGTGCCAGCAGCCCTCTTCTAGCGAGCCAAGAGACCCAGTACTTC.

The genes are TRBV5-8 and TRBJ2-1; either TRBD1 or TRBD2 may fit D (6 bases each). Germline CDR1 and CDR2: SGHTS and YDEGEE. With 3 bases removed from V and 5 bases from J, the gap between germline ends came to 12 bases. The CDR3 is made up of 14 amino acids. CDR3 DNA sequence: TGTGCCAGCAGCTCGGGGGCGGGTCACAATGAGCAGTTCTTC. The encoded protein is CASSSGAGHNEQFF. The entire variable domain, with the rest obtained from reference TRBV5-8 and TRBJ2-1, is as follows: EAGVTQSPTHLIKTRGQQATLRCSPISGHTSVYWYQQALGLGLQFLLWYDEGEERNRGNFPPRFSGRQFPNYSSELNVNALELEDSALYLCASSSGAGHNEQFFGPGTRLTVL.

The chain joins TRBV4-1 to TRBJ1-1; no clear D gene. The CDR3 loop spans 17 amino acids. Germline-derived CDR1 and CDR2 are MGHRA and YSYEKL. Between the trimmed V and J ends, which lost 0 bases and 7 bases, there was a span of 21 bases. CDR3 loop: CASSQDPRAAFMGEAFF. The CDR3, as DNA: TGCGCCAGCAGCCAAGATCCGCGGGCAGCTTTTATGGGTGAAGCTTTCTTT.

As for this clonotype: Sequence at one end of the junction differs from germline and may be a read error. The chain has TRBV7-2 and TRBJ2-3; maybe TRBD2 (5 bases). Per germline, CDR1 SGHTA and CDR2 FQGNSA. This CDR3 is built from 12 residues. CDR3 in amino acids: CASSIATDTQYF. CDR3 DNA sequence: TGTGCCAGCAGCATAGCGACAGATACGCAGTATTTT.

This clonotype was recorded a few times. The chain combines TRBV7-2 with TRBJ2-1, with D tentatively TRBD1 (6 bases). The V gene's germline CDR1 is SGHTA and CDR2 FQGNSA. Trimming removed 0 bases from V and 14 bases from J, with 17 bases in between. The CDR3 totals 14 residues. CDR3 sequence: CASSLALTGSTEFF. The CDR3 DNA sequence: TGTGCCAGCAGCTTAGCGCTCACAGGGTCGACGGAGTTCTTC.

The chain uses TRBV20-1 and TRBJ1-5; D gene ambiguous. This CDR3 region has 14 residues. Germline V gene sequence: CDR1 DFQATT, CDR2 SNEGSKA (reference sequence). V lost 0 bases, J lost 3 bases, and 9 bases lay in between. CDR3 sequence: CSARDLGVNQPQHF. In DNA, the CDR3 is TGCAGTGCTAGAGATCTAGGAGTCAATCAGCCCCAGCATTTT.

This clonotype was counted between two and nine times. The gene calls are TRBV9 and TRBJ2-7; possible D gene TRBD1, 7 bases. The length of the CDR3 is 18 residues. V lost 0 bases, J lost 2 bases, and 21 bases lay in between. The germline V gene encodes CDR1 SGDLS and CDR2 YYNGEE. CDR3 in amino acids: CASSVAGRGRRDTYEQYV. The CDR3 region has the DNA TGTGCCAGCAGCGTAGCTGGCAGGGGGAGGCGGGATACCTACGAGCAGTACGTC.

This clonotype has just a few counts. The rearrangement uses TRBV20-1 and TRBJ2-2, with D maybe TRBD1 (6 bases). This CDR3 comprises 14 residues. V gave up 6 bases and J gave up 1 base, with 12 bases separating them. Germline-derived CDR1 and CDR2 are DFQATT and SNEGSKA (reference sequence). Here the CDR3 DNA reads TGCAGTGCAGCCTCGACAGGGAACACCGGGGAGCTGTTTTTT. Amino acid sequence: CSAASTGNTGELFF.

This chain links TRBV9 with TRBJ2-5; tentative D call: TRBD1 (5 bases). This CDR3 is built from 14 residues. The V end lost 4 bases, the J end lost 9 bases, and 19 bases lay between the germline ends. Germline CDR1 is SGDLS and CDR2 is YYNGEE. CDR3 nucleotide sequence: TGTGCCAGCAGCCCCCGCCGGACCGACAGTTCCCAGTACTTC. It yields the protein CASSPRRTDSSQYF.

This clonotype was observed a handful of times. The J gene is TRBJ1-2, the V gene TRBV6-1; TRBD1 matches at 7 bases. This CDR3 region has 14 residues. Germline V gives CDR1 MNHNS, CDR2 SASEGT. Unmatched junction bases numbered 9, after V lost 6 bases and J lost 5 bases. CDR3 loop: CASRAPGQPYGYTF. The CDR3 DNA reads as TGTGCCAGCAGGGCCCCGGGACAGCCTTATGGCTACACCTTC.

This clonotype has only a few counts. V and J are TRBV6-2 or TRBV6-3 and TRBJ2-4, with TRBD2 matching 9 bases. Germline trimming cut 6 bases from V and 8 bases from J; bases unmatched to any gene: 8. The CDR3 loop spans 14 amino acids. The germline V gene has CDR1 MNHEY and CDR2 SVGEGT. The CDR3 sequence is CASSYSGGADIQYF. CDR3 coding DNA: TGTGCCAGCAGCTATAGCGGGGGCGCGGACATTCAGTACTTC.

This clonotype was observed many times. This chain uses TRBV6-2 or TRBV6-3 with TRBJ1-5; D gene unclear. V gave up 5 bases and J gave up 10 bases, with 18 bases separating them. Germline-derived CDR1 and CDR2 are MNHEY and SVGEGT. The CDR3 is 14 amino acids. The CDR3 coding sequence is TGTGCCAGCAGTCGCCCGGGAGGATCGGTCCCCCAGCATTTT. Its protein product is CASSRPGGSVPQHF.

The chain carries TRBV3-1 and TRBJ2-2; D uncertain. Trimming stripped 3 bases from V and 0 bases from J, with 14 bases between. This CDR3 region has 17 residues. CDR1 is LGHDT and CDR2 is YNNKEL in the germline V gene (reference sequence). CDR3 sequence: CASSHLSYRPNTGELFF. CDR3 coding DNA: TGTGCCAGCAGCCATTTAAGTTACAGACCGAACACCGGGGAGCTGTTTTTT.

In its sample, this clonotype was seen many times. This CDR3 reads CASSPGQGEKTQYF. The DNA of the CDR3 is TGTGCCAGCAGTCCGGGACAGGGTGAAAAGACCCAGTACTTC. V gene TRBV12-3 or TRBV12-4 combines with J gene TRBJ2-5; 9 nucleotides line up with TRBD1. V shed 5 bases and J 6 bases; nucleotides not matched to a gene: 7. This CDR3 contains 14 residues.

This clonotype showed up just a few times. The chain employs TRBV5-6 and TRBJ2-4; 10 bases map to TRBD1. The CDR3 consists of 13 residues. V shed 4 bases and J 7 bases; nucleotides not matched to a gene: 2. Germline V gives CDR1 SGHDT, CDR2 YYEEEE. The CDR3 DNA reads TGTGCCAGCAGCCCGGGACAGGGGAACATTCAGTACTTC. It encodes CASSPGQGNIQYF.

The chain recombines TRBV6-1 with TRBJ2-7; no reliable D call. CDR3 length equals 13 residues. CDR1 is MNHNS and CDR2 is SASEGT in the germline V gene. Trimming left V 4 bases short and J 2 bases short, with 9 bases between. The CDR3 coding sequence is TGTGCCAGCAGTGCAGGTATAACCTACGAGCAGTACGTC. This encodes CASSAGITYEQYV.

The V call is TRBV14, the J call TRBJ1-4; TRBD1 matches at 7 bases. The CDR3 consists of 15 residues. Trimming cost V 4 bases and J 8 bases; bases outside gene matches: 10. The germline CDR1 and CDR2 sequences are SGHDN and FVKESK. The CDR3 DNA sequence: TGTGCCAGCAGCCGAAACGACAGGGCAGGAGAAAAACTGTTTTTT. Translation: CASSRNDRAGEKLFF.

There are many counts of this clonotype. V is TRBV5-1 and J is TRBJ2-3, with 7 positions matching TRBD1. Germline trimming cut 4 bases from V and 4 bases from J; bases unmatched to any gene: 6. CDR1 is SGHRS, CDR2 YFSETQ, per germline. The CDR3 is made up of 14 amino acids. CDR3 sequence reads: CASSQDRVPDTQYF. The DNA for the CDR3 is TGCGCCAGCAGCCAAGACAGGGTACCAGATACGCAGTATTTT. Looking up the rest from reference TRBV5-1 and TRBJ2-3 gives the full variable domain: KAGVTQTPRYLIKTRGQQVTLSCSPISGHRSVSWYQQTPGQGLQFLFEYFSETQRNKGNFPGRFSGRQFSNSRSEMNVSTLELGDSALYLCASSQDRVPDTQYFGPGTRLTVL.

The rearrangement uses TRBV12-3 or TRBV12-4 and TRBJ1-2; D may be TRBD1 (6 bases). V was pared by 4 bases and J by 8 bases, with 14 bases between. CDR3 length equals 13 residues. The CDR3 nucleotides read TGTGCCAGCAGTTCTGAAAACAGGGACGGCTACACCTTC. Its translation is CASSSENRDGYTF.

A few counts support this clonotype. The V and J genes are TRBV27 and TRBJ2-1, with unresolved D. Trimming shortened V by 5 bases and J by 4 bases, and 6 bases separated the two germline ends. Germline-derived CDR1 and CDR2 are MNHEY and SMNVEV (reference sequence). CDR3 length: 12 residues. The CDR3 region is CASSPQYNEQFF. As DNA, the CDR3 is TGTGCCAGCAGTCCGCAGTACAATGAGCAGTTCTTC.

This chain connects TRBV29-1 to TRBJ2-5; D is uncertain. The germline V gene has CDR1 SQVTM and CDR2 ANQGSEA. The CDR3 consists of 14 residues. Trimming shortened V by 7 bases and J by 5 bases, and 20 bases separated the two germline ends. CDR3 bases: TGCAGCGGTACGGTGACCAGGCATCTCGAGACCCAGTACTTC. It yields the protein CSGTVTRHLETQYF.

This clonotype came up a few times. The gene calls are TRBV29-1 and TRBJ2-2; TRBD2 aligns across 9 bases. The germline gives CDR1 SQVTM, CDR2 ANQGSEA. With V trimmed by 5 bases and J by 6 bases, 10 bases remained unmatched. The CDR3 loop spans 15 amino acids. CDR3 protein: CSVPKTSGGAGELFF. CDR3 DNA: TGCAGCGTTCCCAAGACTAGCGGAGGGGCCGGGGAGCTGTTTTTT.

The gene calls are TRBV11-2 and TRBJ1-1; 11 bases line up with TRBD1. The CDR3 length is 13 residues. The J segment lost 7 bases and the V segment lost 5 bases, leaving 3 bases of the junction unmatched. Germline V gene data show CDR1 as SGHAT and CDR2 as FQNNGV. CDR3 in DNA: TGTGCCAGCAGCCCGGACAGGGGGCTTGAAGCTTTCTTT. Protein sequence: CASSPDRGLEAFF.

A note on this clonotype: This may be a read error: a much more frequent sequence differs by one nucleotide. The chain links TRBV9 to TRBJ2-2; 8 nucleotides align to TRBD2. Germline CDR1 SGDLS, CDR2 YYNGEE. The CDR3 has 15 amino acids. The CDR3 DNA reads as TGTGCCAGCAGCGTCGGGGGGGCCAACTCCGGGGAGCTGGTTTTT. This sequence encodes CASSVGGANSGELVF.

The CDR3 DNA reads as TGTGCCAGCAGCGCATCCAGGGGAGGCTATGGCTACACCTTC. This gives the protein CASSASRGGYGYTF. This chain uses TRBV9 with TRBJ1-2, with D maybe TRBD1 (6 bases). CDR1 is SGDLS, CDR2 YYNGEE, per germline. The CDR3 totals 14 residues. V was cut by 3 bases and J by 4 bases, with 13 bases left in between. The full variable domain, completed using reference TRBV9 and TRBJ1-2, is DSGVTQTPKHLITATGQRVTLRCSPRSGDLSVYWYQQSLDQGLQFLIQYYNGEERAKGNILERFSAQQFPDLHSELNLSSLELGDSALYFCASSASRGGYGYTFGSGTRLTVV.

This chain links TRBV12-3 or TRBV12-4 with TRBJ1-5; possibly TRBD1 for D (5 bases). The V end lost 6 bases, the J end lost 0 bases, and 15 bases lay between the germline ends. This CDR3 is built from 16 residues. CDR3 sequence (DNA): TGTGCCAGCAGGACCCCAGGGTCCTTTAGCAATCAGCCCCAGCATTTT. Translating gives CASRTPGSFSNQPQHF.

In this sample, this clonotype turned up a few times. This chain joins TRBV20-1 and TRBJ1-6, with D possibly matching TRBD1 (5 bases). Per germline, CDR1 DFQATT and CDR2 SNEGSKA (reference sequence). The V and J ends lost 5 bases and 7 bases respectively, with 12 bases between them. This CDR3 region has 13 residues. In nucleotides, the CDR3 is TGCAGTGCTTGGGGACCGGTCAATTCACCCCTCCACTTT. It is translated as CSAWGPVNSPLHF.